What follows are 3 T cell receptor beta chains derived from one specimen sequenced in a study of blood T cell repertoires in COVID-19. Repertoires were generated with immunoSEQ multiplex PCR, while TCRdb's copy carries only in-frame clones and drops some. Of about 330,000 clones in the sample, roughly 87% were seen once. The material sequenced was PBMCs or T cells enriched from blood (not recorded which). The receptors were gathered from a woman aged 25 to 45 who had recovered from COVID-19.

The chain joins TRBV9 to TRBJ2-5; 7 bases line up with TRBD2. This CDR3 comprises 17 residues. Germline V lookup: CDR1 SGDLS, CDR2 YYNGEE. V lost 4 bases to trimming and J lost 2 bases; unmatched junction nucleotides: 14. CDR3 in DNA: TGTGCCAGCAGCAAAAGGCAGGGAATGGGAGGGCAAGAGACCCAGTACTTC. Translated, it gives CASSKRQGMGGQETQYF.

The V call is TRBV6-5, the J call TRBJ2-1, with 11 bases aligning to TRBD1. V lost 5 bases and J lost 5; bases outside the gene matches: 5. This CDR3 has 15 amino acids. Looked up from germline, CDR1 is MNHEY and CDR2 is SVGAGI. The chain's CDR3 is CASSPDRGLHNEQFF. DNA of the CDR3: TGTGCCAGCAGTCCGGACAGGGGGCTGCACAATGAGCAGTTCTTC.

V is TRBV19 and J is TRBJ1-1, with 7 bases lining up with TRBD1. CDR1 is LNHDA and CDR2 is SQIVND in the germline V gene (reference sequence). CDR3 length equals 14 residues. Unmatched junction bases numbered 3, after V lost 4 bases and J lost 1 base. The CDR3 sequence is CASSTGQRNTEAFF. The CDR3 DNA sequence: TGTGCCAGTAGTACGGGACAGAGGAACACTGAAGCTTTCTTT.